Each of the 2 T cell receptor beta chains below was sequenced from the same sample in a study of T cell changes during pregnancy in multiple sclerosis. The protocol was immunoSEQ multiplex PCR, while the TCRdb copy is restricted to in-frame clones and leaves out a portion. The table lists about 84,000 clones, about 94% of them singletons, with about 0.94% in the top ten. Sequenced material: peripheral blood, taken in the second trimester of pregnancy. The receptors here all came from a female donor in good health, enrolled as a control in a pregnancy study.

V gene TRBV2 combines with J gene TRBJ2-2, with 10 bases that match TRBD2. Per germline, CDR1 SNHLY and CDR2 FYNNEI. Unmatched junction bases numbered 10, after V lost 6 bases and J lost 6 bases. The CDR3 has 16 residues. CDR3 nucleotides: TGTGCCAGCAGCGTATCTAGCGGGAGAGGATCCGGGGAGCTGTTTTTT. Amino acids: CASSVSSGRGSGELFF.

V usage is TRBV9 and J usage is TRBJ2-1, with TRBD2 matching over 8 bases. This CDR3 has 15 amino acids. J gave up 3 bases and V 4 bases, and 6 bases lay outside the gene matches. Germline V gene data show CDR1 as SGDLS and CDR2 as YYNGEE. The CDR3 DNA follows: TGTGCCAGCAGCCACGATGGGACTAGCTACAATGAGCAGTTCTTC. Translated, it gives CASSHDGTSYNEQFF. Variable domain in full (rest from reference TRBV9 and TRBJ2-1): DSGVTQTPKHLITATGQRVTLRCSPRSGDLSVYWYQQSLDQGLQFLIQYYNGEERAKGNILERFSAQQFPDLHSELNLSSLELGDSALYFCASSHDGTSYNEQFFGPGTRLTVL.